What follows describes a single T cell receptor beta chain. Its target is unknown. Profiling relied on immunoSEQ multiplex PCR, and the TCRdb table lists in-frame clones only, not all of them. The sample lists around 130,000 clones, 70% to 90% occurring once. This sample is part of a study of T cell responses to AZD1222 COVID-19 vaccine. The overall study: Analysis merged second doses at about 4 or about 12 weeks.

The CDR3 contains 13 residues. In germline, CDR1 is LNHNV, CDR2 YYDKDF (reference sequence). Deletions cut 0 bases from V and 4 bases from J, with 6 bases between. Study-wide results and caveats: Clonal diversity may have been underestimated, and the donors were mostly white British, with more females than males. Two doses of AZD1222 preceded a rise in Spike-specific TCR breadth and depth. Targeting of unmutated variant regions was reportedly seen in nearly half of spike-specific TCRs.

This chain uses TRBV15 with TRBJ1-2; D is uncertain. The source was peripheral blood, collected on day 0 of AZD1222 vaccination. The clonotype originates from an adult in good health. The CDR3 coding sequence is TGTGCCACCAGCAGAGAGGCGGCCTATGGCTACACCTTC. It translates to CATSREAAYGYTF.